This TCR beta chain comes out of a study of blood T cell repertoires in COVID-19. Looking at the study overall: Acute-phase and convalescent COVID-19 samples originated in the United States, Italy and Spain.

Germline CDR1 is MNHNY and CDR2 is SVGAGI (reference sequence). There are 15 residues in the CDR3. The junction had 3 bases not matched to a gene; V was cut back by 0 bases and J by 9 bases. TCRdb's table, derived via immunoSEQ multiplex PCR, lists solely in-frame clones and lacks some. In the table there are some 150,000 clones, roughly nine tenths of which are singletons. Seattle patients were enrolled during active infection and followed longitudinally. The TCR sequence derives from a woman aged 55 to 70 with COVID-19, enrolled during active disease. Sequenced material: peripheral blood. J is TRBJ1-6 and V is TRBV6-6, with TRBD1 matching 9 bases. The CDR3 loop is CASSYSDRGSSPLHF. CDR3 DNA: TGTGCCAGCAGTTACTCTGACAGGGGGAGTTCACCCCTCCACTTT.